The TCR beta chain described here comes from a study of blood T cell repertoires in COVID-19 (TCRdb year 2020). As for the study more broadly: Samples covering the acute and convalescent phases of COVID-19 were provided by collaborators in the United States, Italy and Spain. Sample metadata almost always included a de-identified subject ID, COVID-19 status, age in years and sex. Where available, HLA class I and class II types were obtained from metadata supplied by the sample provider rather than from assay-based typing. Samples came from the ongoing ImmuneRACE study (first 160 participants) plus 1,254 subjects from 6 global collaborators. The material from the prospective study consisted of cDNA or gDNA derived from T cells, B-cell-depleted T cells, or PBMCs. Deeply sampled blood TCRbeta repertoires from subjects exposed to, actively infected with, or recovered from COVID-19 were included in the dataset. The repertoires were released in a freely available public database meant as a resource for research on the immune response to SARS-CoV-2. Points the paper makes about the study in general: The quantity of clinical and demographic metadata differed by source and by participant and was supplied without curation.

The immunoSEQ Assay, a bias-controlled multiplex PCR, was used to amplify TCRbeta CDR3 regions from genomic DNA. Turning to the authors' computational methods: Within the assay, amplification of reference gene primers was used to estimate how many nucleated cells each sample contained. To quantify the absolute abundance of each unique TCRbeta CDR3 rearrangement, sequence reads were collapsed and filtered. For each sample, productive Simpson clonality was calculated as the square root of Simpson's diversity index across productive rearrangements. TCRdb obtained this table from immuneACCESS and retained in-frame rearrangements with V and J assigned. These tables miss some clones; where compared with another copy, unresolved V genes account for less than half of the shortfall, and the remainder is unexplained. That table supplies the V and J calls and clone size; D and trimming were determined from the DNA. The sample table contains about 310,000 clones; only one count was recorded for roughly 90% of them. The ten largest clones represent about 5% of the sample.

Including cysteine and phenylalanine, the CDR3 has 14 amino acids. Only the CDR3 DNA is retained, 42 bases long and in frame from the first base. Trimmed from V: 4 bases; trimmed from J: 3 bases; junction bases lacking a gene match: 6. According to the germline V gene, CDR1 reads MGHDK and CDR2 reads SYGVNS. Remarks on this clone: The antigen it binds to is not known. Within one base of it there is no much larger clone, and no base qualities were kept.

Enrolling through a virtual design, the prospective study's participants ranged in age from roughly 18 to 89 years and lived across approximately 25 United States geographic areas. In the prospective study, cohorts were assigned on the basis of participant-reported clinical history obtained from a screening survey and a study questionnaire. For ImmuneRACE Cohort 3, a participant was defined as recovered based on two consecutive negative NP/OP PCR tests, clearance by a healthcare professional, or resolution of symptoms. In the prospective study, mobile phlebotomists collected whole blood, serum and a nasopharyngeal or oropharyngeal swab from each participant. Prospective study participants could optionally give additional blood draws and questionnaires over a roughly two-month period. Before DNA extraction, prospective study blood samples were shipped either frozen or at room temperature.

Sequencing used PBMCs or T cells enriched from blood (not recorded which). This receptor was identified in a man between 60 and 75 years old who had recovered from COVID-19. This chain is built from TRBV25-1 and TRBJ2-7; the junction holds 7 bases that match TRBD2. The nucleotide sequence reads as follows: TGTGCCAGCAGTGTTTCGTGGGAGGGCTACGAGCAGTACTTC. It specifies CASSVSWEGYEQYF.